A selection of T cell receptor beta chains follows, all from one sample in a study of T cell changes during pregnancy in multiple sclerosis. Using immunoSEQ multiplex PCR, the repertoire was profiled, and TCRdb retains in-frame clones only, with some absent. The profile shows 20,000 to 25,000 clones, around nine tenths of them singletons. The material sequenced was CD8+ T cells from peripheral blood mononuclear cells, taken in the first trimester of pregnancy. The receptors were gathered from a female donor with multiple sclerosis, enrolled in a pregnancy study. The CDR3 runs from the conserved cysteine through the conserved F or W. Fields, in order: D gene, V gene, J gene, clone size, CDR3 protein, CDR3 DNA. A D gene is named only where the DNA matches it firmly. Size is stated for part of the rows, as once, few or many counts, or as a class when the clone is expanded.

TRBD1	TRBV7-2	TRBJ1-1	-	CASSDKGTGFMNTEAFF	TGTGCCAGCAGTGACAAAGGGACAGGATTCATGAACACTGAAGCTTTCTTT
TRBD2	TRBV19	TRBJ2-3	-	CASMGTSGALGQYF	TGTGCCAGTATGGGGACTAGCGGGGCCCTTGGGCAGTATTTT
TRBD1	TRBV4-1	TRBJ2-1	-	CASSQEGTGTDSYNEQFF	TGCGCCAGCAGCCAAGAGGGAACCGGGACAGACTCCTACAATGAGCAGTTCTTC
TRBD2	TRBV10-3	TRBJ2-7	-	CAISEAGPYEQYF	TGTGCCATCAGTGAAGCGGGACCCTACGAGCAGTACTTC
-	TRBV27	TRBJ2-1	-	CASSDPERRNYNEQFF	TGTGCCAGCAGTGATCCCGAGCGGAGAAACTACAATGAGCAGTTCTTC
-	TRBV11-1	TRBJ1-1	-	CASSFYKGRGTEAFF	TGTGCCAGCAGCTTCTACAAGGGCCGGGGGACTGAAGCTTTCTTT
-	TRBV13	TRBJ2-3	-	CASSQSENGAPDTQYF	TGTGCCAGCAGCCAGAGCGAGAATGGGGCTCCAGATACGCAGTATTTT
TRBD2	TRBV4-3	TRBJ2-3	-	CASSQEAGATDTQYF	TGCGCCAGCAGCCAAGAAGCGGGAGCGACAGATACGCAGTATTTT
TRBD1	TRBV10-3	TRBJ1-3	once	CAISGDRVEQGNTIYF	TGTGCCATCAGCGGGGACAGGGTGGAGCAAGGAAACACCATATATTTT
-	TRBV19	TRBJ2-3	-	CASSIPGTPDTQYF	TGTGCCAGTAGTATTCCAGGGACACCGGATACGCAGTATTTT
-	TRBV27	TRBJ2-1	-	CASSLYSKNEQFF	TGTGCCAGCAGTTTATACTCGAAGAATGAGCAGTTCTTC
-	TRBV2	TRBJ2-7	-	CASSEFWGVSYEQYF	TGTGCCAGCAGTGAATTTTGGGGAGTGAGCTACGAGCAGTACTTC
-	TRBV30	TRBJ1-3	-	CAWSRGVENTIYF	TGTGCCTGGAGCCGGGGGGTGGAAAACACCATATATTTT
-	TRBV6-1	TRBJ1-2	-	CASSELDSYGYTF	TGTGCCAGCAGTGAATTAGATAGCTATGGCTACACCTTC
TRBD2	TRBV5-4	TRBJ2-1	-	CASSWTSALHNEQFF	TGTGCCAGCAGCTGGACTAGCGCCCTCCACAATGAGCAGTTCTTC
TRBD2	TRBV28	TRBJ2-5	-	CASSLTSGTDQETQYF	TGTGCCAGCAGCCTCACTAGCGGGACAGACCAAGAGACCCAGTACTTC
TRBD2	TRBV11-1	TRBJ2-1	-	CASSLLGLAVPGNEQFF	TGTGCCAGCAGCTTGCTGGGACTAGCGGTCCCAGGCAATGAGCAGTTCTTC
TRBD1	TRBV10-3	TRBJ1-2	-	CAIRGGRDYGYTF	TGTGCCATCAGAGGGGGCAGGGACTATGGCTACACCTTC
-	TRBV4-1	TRBJ2-1	-	CASSPKDAGAGLDGYNEQFF	TGCGCCAGCAGCCCCAAAGATGCGGGGGCGGGCCTAGATGGCTACAATGAGCAGTTCTTC
-	TRBV27	TRBJ2-1	-	CASSLLRGMLYNEQFF	TGTGCCAGCAGTTTGTTGCGGGGAATGCTATACAATGAGCAGTTCTTC
-	TRBV15	TRBJ1-2	-	CATSRENGGAYGYTF	TGTGCCACCAGCAGAGAAAATGGGGGGGCCTATGGCTACACCTTC
-	TRBV10-2	TRBJ1-5	-	CASRPGGDQPQHF	TGCGCCAGCAGGCCCGGGGGGGATCAGCCCCAGCATTTT
-	TRBV27	TRBJ2-7	-	CASSFGQSYEQYF	TGTGCCAGCAGTTTCGGACAGTCCTACGAGCAGTACTTC
TRBD1	TRBV29-1	TRBJ2-5	-	CSVEVSGGGQETQYF	TGCAGCGTTGAAGTTTCAGGGGGCGGACAAGAGACCCAGTACTTC
-	TRBV6-6	TRBJ1-1	-	CASSYVGGSEAFF	TGTGCCAGCAGTTACGTCGGAGGGTCTGAAGCTTTCTTT
-	TRBV27	TRBJ1-3	-	CASSLQGTAGNTIYF	TGTGCCAGCAGTTTACAGGGGACGGCCGGAAACACCATATATTTT
TRBD2	TRBV4-2	TRBJ2-7	-	CASSNYASGSPEQYF	TGTGCCAGCAGCAACTACGCTAGCGGGAGTCCCGAGCAGTACTTC
-	TRBV6-6	TRBJ2-7	once	CASSSSLQAYEQYF	TGTGCCAGCAGTTCCTCCTTGCAGGCCTACGAGCAGTACTTC